This T cell receptor beta chain is from a study of blood T cells in healthy people across ages. In the study overall: Template switching recovered approximately one barcoded beta molecule for every two T cells.

Germline CDR1 reads MGHRA; CDR2 reads YSYEKL. The CDR3 extends over 16 amino acids. Trimming left V 0 bases short and J 7 bases short, with 15 bases between. Primed by a sample-barcoded 5' primer and a J-beta primer mix, a second PCR proceeded for about 6 to 12 cycles. TCRdb independently ran MiXCR on the 5' RACE reads; one entry per CDR3 protein. Of about 1,600,000 distinct CDR3 sequences in the sample, 42% were seen once. The chain employs TRBV4-1 and TRBJ2-2; D might be TRBD1 (6 bases). Sequencing used blood. The sequence derives from a woman younger than 30 in good health. The CDR3 sequence is CASSQDSGQYDGELFF. In DNA form, the CDR3 reads TGCGCCAGCAGCCAAGATTCCGGACAGTATGACGGGGAGCTGTTTTTT.